Below, 23 T cell receptor beta chains from the same sample are listed, as sequenced in a study of blood T cell repertoires in COVID-19. Some clones are missing from TCRdb's copy, which holds only in-frame ones; the method was immunoSEQ multiplex PCR. The sample includes around 150,000 clones, roughly 82% of them seen just once. Sequencing input: peripheral blood. These receptors all stem from a woman aged 40 to 50 with COVID-19, enrolled during active disease.

The chain has TRBV11-3 and TRBJ2-7; TRBD2 might be the D (6 bases). Trimming shortened V by 3 bases and J by 0 bases, and 15 bases separated the two germline ends. There are 16 residues in the CDR3. In germline, CDR1 is SGHNT, CDR2 YENEEA. Written as DNA, the CDR3 is TGTGCCAGCAGCTTGATCCGGGACTCGCTCTCCTACGAGCAGTACGTC. Translated: CASSLIRDSLSYEQYV.

This clone was counted a single time. J is TRBJ2-1 and V is TRBV14; TRBD2 matches at 8 bases. V trimming: 4 bases; J trimming: 5 bases; junction bases outside the gene matches: 10. CDR1 and CDR2 from the germline V gene are SGHDN and FVKESK. The CDR3 is made up of 16 amino acids. CDR3 amino acids: CASSPLGLERDNEQFF. Here the CDR3 DNA reads TGTGCCAGCAGCCCCCTGGGACTAGAGAGGGACAATGAGCAGTTCTTC.

The chain carries TRBV5-1 and TRBJ2-5, with 9 bases matching TRBD1. CDR3 length: 14 amino acids. The V segment lost 3 bases and the J segment 3 bases; nucleotides outside the gene matches: 3. Germline V gene data show CDR1 as SGHRS and CDR2 as YFSETQ. DNA of the CDR3: TGCGCCAGCAGCTCGCGGACAGGGGAAGAGACCCAGTACTTC. This codes for CASSSRTGEETQYF.

CDR3 region: CASSPQGPFGGELFF. The CDR3 DNA is TGTGCCAGCTCACCACAGGGGCCCTTCGGCGGGGAGCTGTTTTTT. This chain links TRBV18 with TRBJ2-2, with D perhaps matching TRBD1 (5 bases). V was cut by 1 base and J by 7 bases, with 13 bases left in between. The V gene's germline CDR1 is KGHSH and CDR2 LQKENI. The CDR3 length is 15 residues.

This chain joins TRBV24-1 and TRBJ2-5; D gene unclear. This CDR3 comprises 14 residues. Looked up from germline, CDR1 is KGHDR and CDR2 is SFDVKD. V gave up 9 bases and J gave up 2 bases, with 15 bases separating them. The CDR3, as DNA: TGTGCCACCCCTCCCACAGAGAATCAAGAGACCCAGTACTTC. Protein: CATPPTENQETQYF.

This clone was seen more than once but under ten times. V usage is TRBV6-1 and J usage is TRBJ2-7, with unresolved D. The CDR3 has 11 amino acids. V was pared by 3 bases and J by 3 bases, with 3 bases between. The germline gives CDR1 MNHNS, CDR2 SASEGT. The CDR3 here is CASSESYEQYV. CDR3 nucleotide sequence: TGTGCCAGCAGTGAGAGCTACGAGCAGTACGTC.

Many counts were recorded for this clone. The genes are TRBV7-9 and TRBJ2-7, with 9 bases matching TRBD1. The CDR3 length is 15 residues. The germline CDR1 and CDR2 sequences are SEHNR and FQNEAQ (reference sequence). Losses at the gene ends were 4 bases for V and 3 bases for J; bases not matched to a gene: 7. CDR3 sequence (DNA): TGTGCCAGCAGCTCCCCGGGACAGGGCATCTACGAGCAGTACTTC. It specifies CASSSPGQGIYEQYF.

The V gene is TRBV30, the J gene TRBJ1-1, with unresolved D. The CDR3 has 11 residues. The germline CDR1 and CDR2 sequences are GTSNPN and SVGIG (reference sequence). V lost 5 bases and J lost 0, with 4 bases in between. The DNA for the CDR3 is TGTGCCTGGGGCATGAACACTGAAGCTTTCTTT. As protein: CAWGMNTEAFF.

The V gene is TRBV9, the J gene TRBJ1-3, with TRBD1 as a possible D gene (5 bases). V lost 3 bases, J lost 4 bases, and 11 bases lay in between. The CDR3 contains 14 residues. Germline V gives CDR1 SGDLS, CDR2 YYNGEE. DNA for the CDR3: TGTGCCAGCAGCGCTCTTCAGGGAGGAAACACCATATATTTT. This sequence encodes CASSALQGGNTIYF. Looking up the rest from reference TRBV9 and TRBJ1-3 gives the full variable domain: DSGVTQTPKHLITATGQRVTLRCSPRSGDLSVYWYQQSLDQGLQFLIQYYNGEERAKGNILERFSAQQFPDLHSELNLSSLELGDSALYFCASSALQGGNTIYFGEGSWLTVV.

J is TRBJ2-7 and V is TRBV7-2; possibly TRBD2 for D (6 bases). Trimming pared 3 bases from V and 0 bases from J, leaving 15 bases between. Germline CDR1 reads SGHTA; CDR2 reads FQGNSA. The CDR3 is made up of 16 amino acids. DNA for the CDR3: TGTGCCAGCAGCTTTGTAGGGGCGGGAAGCTCCTACGAGCAGTACTTC. It codes for CASSFVGAGSSYEQYF.

The gene calls are TRBV19 and TRBJ2-1; 13 bases are a match to TRBD2. V lost 4 bases and J lost 9; bases outside the gene matches: 9. Germline values: CDR1 LNHDA, CDR2 SQIVND (reference sequence). This CDR3 region has 16 residues. The CDR3, as DNA: TGTGCCAGTAGTACGGGGACTAGCGGGACGGATCTTGAGCAGTTCTTC. Its translation is CASSTGTSGTDLEQFF.

J is TRBJ2-2 and V is TRBV12-5, with 7 bases lining up with TRBD2. Looked up from germline, CDR1 is LGHNT and CDR2 is FRNRAP. The CDR3 runs to 15 residues. With V trimmed by 2 bases and J by 0 bases, 0 bases remained unmatched. CDR3 DNA sequence: TGTGCTAGTGGTTTGCGGGGGGCGAACACCGGGGAGCTGTTTTTT. Its translation: CASGLRGANTGELFF. The full variable domain, with the rest looked up from reference TRBV12-5 and TRBJ2-2, is DARVTQTPRHKVTEMGQEVTMRCQPILGHNTVFWYRQTMMQGLELLAYFRNRAPLDDSGMPKDRFSAEMPDATLATLKIQPSEPRDSAVYFCASGLRGANTGELFFGEGSRLTVL.

The rearrangement links TRBV4-1 to TRBJ2-2, with TRBD1 identical over 8 bases. The V gene's germline CDR1 is MGHRA and CDR2 YSYEKL. The V and J ends lost 5 bases and 3 bases, in that order; junction bases with no gene match: 14. The CDR3 runs to 18 residues. The CDR3 loop reads CASSSYRDRSRDTGELFF. The DNA for the CDR3 is TGCGCCAGCAGCTCATACCGGGACAGGTCGCGCGACACCGGGGAGCTGTTTTTT.

About this clone itself: A junction boundary mismatches the germline segment, possibly from a read error. The CDR3 reads CASSPSVNTEAFF. CDR3 nucleotides: TGTGCTAGCAGCCCTTCGGTGAACACTGAAGCTTTCTTT. The V call is TRBV7-7, the J call TRBJ1-1; D not resolved. This CDR3 contains 13 residues. The germline gives CDR1 SSHAT, CDR2 FNYEAQ (reference sequence).

J is TRBJ2-7 and V is TRBV28; 9 bases align to TRBD1. V dropped 1 base and J dropped 3; count of bases not matched to a gene: 4. Germline CDR1 and CDR2: MDHEN and SYDVKM. This CDR3 has 15 amino acids. CDR3 amino acids: CASSLSGQGDYEQYF. As DNA, the CDR3 is TGTGCCAGCAGTTTATCGGGACAGGGCGACTACGAGCAGTACTTC.

The chain carries TRBV18 and TRBJ2-3; D may be TRBD1 (6 bases). Per the germline V gene, CDR1 is KGHSH and CDR2 is LQKENI. The length of the CDR3 is 14 residues. V gave up 3 bases and J gave up 0 bases, with 7 bases separating them. The CDR3 DNA reads TGTGCCAGCTCACCGGGGGCTAGCACAGATACGCAGTATTTT. Its translation: CASSPGASTDTQYF.

There are a few counts of this clone. The chain combines TRBV2 with TRBJ2-5; D not resolved. This CDR3 is built from 12 residues. Germline V gene data show CDR1 as SNHLY and CDR2 as FYNNEI. Deletions cut 5 bases from V and 3 bases from J, with 7 bases between. The CDR3 DNA reads TGTGCCAGCAGTCCCGGAGAAGAGACCCAGTACTTC. This gives the protein CASSPGEETQYF.

The gene calls are TRBV7-9 and TRBJ2-7; TRBD2 is a possible D gene (5 bases). Per the germline V gene, CDR1 is SEHNR and CDR2 is FQNEAQ (reference sequence). The CDR3 is 12 amino acids. The germline V and J ends were trimmed by 10 bases and 6 bases, with 16 bases remaining between them. The CDR3 sequence: CAILLGRGEQYF. The CDR3 coding sequence is TGTGCCATCCTGCTTGGCCGGGGCGAGCAGTACTTC.

CDR3 sequence reads: CASSERGGGTEAFF. DNA of the CDR3: TGTGCCAGCAGTGAACGGGGAGGGGGCACTGAAGCTTTCTTT. The genes are TRBV25-1 and TRBJ1-1; tentative D call: TRBD1 (6 bases). CDR3 length: 14 residues. Deletions cut 2 bases from V and 4 bases from J, with 11 bases between. CDR1 is MGHDK and CDR2 is SYGVNS in the germline V gene.

The chain recombines TRBV7-9 with TRBJ2-3; possible D gene TRBD2, 6 bases. The CDR3 contains 14 residues. V was clipped by 1 base and J by 11 bases, with 16 bases between them. CDR1 SEHNR and CDR2 FQNEAQ come from the germline V gene (reference sequence). The chain's CDR3 is CASSLGSDVGGQYF. Written as DNA, the CDR3 is TGTGCCAGCAGCTTAGGGTCTGACGTCGGGGGGCAGTATTTT.

J is TRBJ2-1 and V is TRBV7-2; 11 bases are shared with TRBD2. Trimming removed 2 bases from V and 10 bases from J; junction bases left unmatched: 10. The germline CDR1 and CDR2 sequences are SGHTA and FQGNSA. This CDR3 spans 16 amino acids. CDR3 protein: CASSLWITSGSREQFF. CDR3 DNA: TGTGCCAGCAGCTTATGGATTACTAGCGGGAGTCGCGAGCAGTTCTTC.

The rearrangement joins TRBV9 to TRBJ2-3; D unresolved. Germline V lookup: CDR1 SGDLS, CDR2 YYNGEE. CDR3 length equals 12 residues. Trimming stripped 5 bases from V and 6 bases from J, with 10 bases between. The chain's CDR3 is CASSRAPDTQYF. Written as DNA, the CDR3 is TGTGCCAGCAGTAGAGCCCCCGATACGCAGTATTTT.

The sample holds a few counts of this clone. The rearrangement links TRBV6-1 to TRBJ2-2; 9 nucleotides agree with TRBD2. Germline assignment: CDR1 MNHNS and CDR2 SASEGT. The CDR3 is 16 residues long. With 4 bases clipped from V and 7 bases from J, the junction kept 10 bases outside the gene matches. Here the CDR3 DNA reads TGTGCCAGCAGTGTCGAGGCACTAGCGGGTATCGGGGAGCTGTTTTTT. Its protein is CASSVEALAGIGELFF.